Listed below are T cell receptor beta chains from one sample, sequenced in a study of immune evolution from preneoplasia to lung adenocarcinoma. Only in-frame clones appear in the TCRdb table, and some are missing; sequencing was by immunoSEQ multiplex PCR. The table shows 8,000 to 9,500 clones, with just under 80% occurring only once. Specimen: FFPE adjacent normal lung tissue. The receptors shown here come from a person aged 60-79 years with lung adenocarcinoma. CDR3s include the opening cysteine and the closing phenylalanine or tryptophan. The order of the fields is D gene, V gene, clone size, J gene, CDR3 protein, CDR3 DNA. D genes are given only for firm matches. Expanded clones get a size class; other rows say once, few or many, or leave the size out.

>NA|TRBV7-9|NA|TRBJ1-1
CASSSSGRGTEAFF
TGTGCCAGCAGCTCCTCAGGGAGGGGGACTGAAGCTTTCTTT
>NA|TRBV9|NA|TRBJ2-5
CASSVRTSETQYF
TGTGCCAGCAGCGTAAGGACCTCAGAGACCCAGTACTTC
>TRBD1|TRBV5-6|NA|TRBJ2-2
CASGQATNTGELFF
TGTGCCAGTGGACAGGCGACGAACACCGGGGAGCTGTTTTTT
>NA|TRBV30|NA|TRBJ1-1
CAWSVLYTEAFF
TGTGCCTGGAGTGTACTTTACACTGAAGCTTTCTTT
>TRBD1|TRBV13|NA|TRBJ2-1
CASSRGTGGVAGVHNEQFF
TGTGCCAGCAGCCGCGGGACAGGGGGAGTGGCGGGAGTACACAATGAGCAGTTCTTC
>TRBD2|TRBV5-1|NA|TRBJ2-1
CASSLATSEGNEQFF
TGCGCCAGCAGCTTGGCCACTAGCGAAGGCAATGAGCAGTTCTTC
>NA|TRBV10-3|NA|TRBJ2-7
CAIRPTGTYEQYF
TGTGCCATCAGGCCCACAGGGACTTACGAGCAGTACTTC
>NA|TRBV14|NA|TRBJ1-1
CASGKGQAVTEAFF
TGTGCCAGCGGCAAAGGACAAGCGGTCACTGAAGCTTTCTTT
>NA|TRBV2|NA|TRBJ1-3
CASQTGRENTIYF
TGTGCCAGCCAAACCGGGCGAGAAAACACCATATATTTT
>NA|TRBV5-4|NA|TRBJ2-5
CASSLLAGGLTQYF
TGTGCCAGCAGCTTGCTTGCAGGCGGTTTGACCCAGTACTTC
>TRBD2|TRBV9|NA|TRBJ2-2
CASSVEAGGPYTGELFF
TGTGCCAGCAGCGTAGAGGCGGGGGGGCCATACACCGGGGAGCTGTTTTTT
>TRBD2|TRBV7-2|few|TRBJ2-3
CASSLGGRGDTDTQYF
TGTGCCAGCAGCTTAGGAGGGCGGGGGGACACAGATACGCAGTATTTT
>NA|TRBV5-1|NA|TRBJ2-2
CASSLIGTHTGELFF
TGCGCCAGCAGCTTGATCGGGACCCACACCGGGGAGCTGTTTTTT
>NA|TRBV4-1|few|TRBJ1-1
CASSQISQANTEAFF
TGCGCCAGCAGCCAAATCTCACAGGCCAACACTGAAGCTTTCTTT
>TRBD1|TRBV30|NA|TRBJ1-5
CAWNRGGQGANQPQHF
TGTGCCTGGAACCGGGGGGGACAGGGGGCTAATCAGCCCCAGCATTTT
>TRBD2|TRBV29-1|NA|TRBJ2-1
CSVEDSGRAGNEQFF
TGCAGCGTTGAAGATAGCGGGAGGGCCGGCAATGAGCAGTTCTTC
>NA|TRBV11-3|NA|TRBJ2-7
CASSSSSYEQYF
TGTGCCAGCAGCTCGAGCTCCTACGAGCAGTACTTC
>TRBD1|TRBV5-1|NA|TRBJ1-2
CASSTGQGDNGYTF
TGCGCCAGCAGCACTGGACAGGGGGATAATGGCTACACCTTC
>TRBD2|TRBV7-6|NA|TRBJ2-2
CASSPGGPIVGELFF
TGTGCCAGCAGTCCGGGGGGGCCGATAGTTGGGGAGCTGTTTTTT
>NA|TRBV4-2|NA|TRBJ1-1
CASSQEGFKDTEAFF
TGTGCCAGCAGCCAAGAAGGGTTCAAGGACACTGAAGCTTTCTTT
>NA|TRBV10-3|few|TRBJ1-1
CAISESTGPNTEAFF
TGTGCCATCAGTGAGTCTACAGGTCCCAACACTGAAGCTTTCTTT
>TRBD1|TRBV6-5|NA|TRBJ1-5
CASSYSGTGDQPQHF
TGTGCCAGCAGTTACTCTGGGACAGGGGATCAGCCCCAGCATTTT
>TRBD2|TRBV7-3|NA|TRBJ2-3
CASSFLAGGPPDTQYF
TGTGCCAGCAGCTTTCTAGCGGGAGGGCCCCCAGATACGCAGTATTTT
>TRBD2|TRBV14|NA|TRBJ2-3
CASSRTSGTDTQYF
TGTGCCAGTTCAAGGACTAGCGGCACAGATACGCAGTATTTT
>NA|TRBV29-1|NA|TRBJ2-7
CSVGGRGGGEQYF
TGCAGCGTTGGAGGCAGGGGAGGAGGAGAGCAGTACTTC
>TRBD1|TRBV2|large|TRBJ1-5
CASFTGGANQPQHF
TGTGCCAGCTTCACAGGGGGCGCGAATCAGCCCCAGCATTTT
>NA|TRBV9|few|TRBJ2-2
CASSLDWTGELFF
TGTGCCAGCAGTTTGGACTGGACCGGGGAGCTGTTTTTT
>NA|TRBV18|NA|TRBJ1-1
CASSPRKETGTEAFF
TGTGCCAGCTCACCACGTAAGGAAACGGGCACTGAAGCTTTCTTT
>NA|TRBV5-1|NA|TRBJ1-4
CASRAGAHANEKLFF
TGCGCCAGCAGAGCGGGGGCGCACGCTAATGAAAAACTGTTTTTT
>NA|TRBV6-6|NA|TRBJ1-5
CASRSMGSYSNQPQHF
TGTGCCAGCAGATCTATGGGGAGTTATAGCAATCAGCCCCAGCATTTT
>TRBD1|TRBV10-3|once|TRBJ2-4
CAISADRERELAKNIQYF
TGTGCCATCAGTGCGGACAGGGAACGGGAACTAGCCAAAAACATTCAGTACTTC
>NA|TRBV11-2|NA|TRBJ1-6
CASSLFGSPLHF
TGTGCCAGCAGCTTATTTGGTTCACCCCTCCACTTT
>NA|TRBV14|NA|TRBJ2-5
CASSQATRRQTQYF
TGTGCCAGCAGCCAAGCCACTCGACGGCAGACCCAGTACTTC
>NA|TRBV30|NA|TRBJ1-6
CAWSVQGQGSPLHF
TGTGCCTGGAGTGTCCAGGGGCAGGGTTCACCCCTCCACTTT
>NA|TRBV6-5|NA|TRBJ2-3
CASHRGRGARTQYF
TGTGCCAGCCATAGGGGGAGGGGCGCAAGGACGCAGTATTTT
>NA|TRBV7-8|NA|TRBJ1-5
CASSFGGGPNQPQHF
TGTGCCAGCAGCTTTGGGGGTGGCCCGAATCAGCCCCAGCATTTT
>NA|TRBV2|NA|TRBJ2-5
CASSKRGEETQYF
TGTGCCAGCAGTAAAAGGGGAGAGGAGACCCAGTACTTC